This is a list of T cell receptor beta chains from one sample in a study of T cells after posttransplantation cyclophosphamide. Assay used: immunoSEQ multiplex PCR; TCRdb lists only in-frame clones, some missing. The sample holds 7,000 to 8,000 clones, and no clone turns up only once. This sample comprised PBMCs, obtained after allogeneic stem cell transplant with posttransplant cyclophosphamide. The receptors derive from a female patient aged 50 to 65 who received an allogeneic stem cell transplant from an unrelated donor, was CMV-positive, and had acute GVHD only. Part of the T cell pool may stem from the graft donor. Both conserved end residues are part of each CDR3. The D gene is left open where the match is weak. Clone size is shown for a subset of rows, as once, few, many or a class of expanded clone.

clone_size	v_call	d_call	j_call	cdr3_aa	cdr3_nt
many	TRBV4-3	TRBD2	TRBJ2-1	CASSQDTSGRAYNEQFF	TGCGCCAGCAGCCAAGATACTAGCGGGAGGGCCTACAATGAGCAGTTCTTC
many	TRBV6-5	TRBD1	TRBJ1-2	CASRLQGAGGYTF	TGTGCCAGCAGACTGCAGGGGGCCGGTGGCTACACCTTC
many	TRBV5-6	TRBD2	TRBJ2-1	CASSFKGPGLADYNEQFF	TGTGCCAGCAGCTTTAAAGGGCCGGGACTAGCGGACTACAATGAGCAGTTCTTC
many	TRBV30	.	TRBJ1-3	CAWSATPTRGKGWGNTIYF	TGTGCCTGGAGCGCGACCCCTACCAGGGGAAAAGGATGGGGAAACACCATATATTTT
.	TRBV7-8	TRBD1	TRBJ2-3	CASSLAGTGDTQYF	TGTGCCAGCAGCTTAGCCGGGACAGGAGATACGCAGTATTTT
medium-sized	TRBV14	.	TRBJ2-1	CASSPSTAYNEQFF	TGTGCCAGCAGCCCAAGCACAGCCTACAATGAGCAGTTCTTC
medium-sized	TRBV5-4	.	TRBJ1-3	CASSQTLSGGWDTIYF	TGTGCCAGCAGCCAAACCCTGAGCGGGGGTTGGGACACCATATATTTT
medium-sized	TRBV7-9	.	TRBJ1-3	CASRPPGSTGNTIYF	TGTGCCAGCAGACCTCCCGGGTCGACCGGAAACACCATATATTTT
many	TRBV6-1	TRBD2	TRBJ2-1	CASELAGAYNEQFF	TGTGCCAGCGAACTAGCGGGGGCCTACAATGAGCAGTTCTTC
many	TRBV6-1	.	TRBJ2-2	CASRVSPNTGELFF	TGTGCCAGCAGGGTTAGTCCGAACACCGGGGAGCTGTTTTTT
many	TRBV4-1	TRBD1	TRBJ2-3	CASSQDGTGGTDTQYF	TGCGCCAGCAGCCAAGATGGGACAGGGGGGACAGATACGCAGTATTTT
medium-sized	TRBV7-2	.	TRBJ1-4	CASSLSSAANEKLFF	TGTGCCAGCAGCTTAAGCAGCGCGGCTAATGAAAAACTGTTTTTT
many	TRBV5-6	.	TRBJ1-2	CASSLGTIWGYTF	TGTGCCAGCAGCTTGGGTACAATCTGGGGCTACACCTTC
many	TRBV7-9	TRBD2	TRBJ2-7	CASSPGFAGGYEQYF	TGTGCCAGCAGCCCAGGGTTCGCGGGAGGGTACGAGCAGTACTTC
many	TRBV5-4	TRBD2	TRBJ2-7	CASSLGTSGPYEQYF	TGTGCCAGCAGTTTAGGGACTAGCGGACCCTACGAGCAGTACTTC
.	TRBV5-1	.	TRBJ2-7	CASSKRSDSYEQYF	TGCGCCAGCAGCAAGAGGTCGGACTCCTACGAGCAGTACTTC
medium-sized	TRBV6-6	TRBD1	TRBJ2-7	CASSPRQGAAYEQYF	TGTGCCAGCAGTCCCCGACAGGGGGCGGCCTACGAGCAGTACTTC
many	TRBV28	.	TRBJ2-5	CASSFSSKGPQETQYF	TGTGCCAGCAGTTTTTCTTCTAAGGGGCCCCAAGAGACCCAGTACTTC
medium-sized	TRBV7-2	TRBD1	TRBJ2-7	CASSKDRVLGGEQYF	TGTGCCAGCAGCAAAGACAGGGTTCTAGGGGGCGAGCAGTACTTC
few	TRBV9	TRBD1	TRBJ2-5	CASSVGRSFGTGSVNRETQYF	TGTGCCAGCAGCGTAGGTAGGTCTTTCGGGACAGGTAGTGTTAATCGGGAGACCCAGTACTTC
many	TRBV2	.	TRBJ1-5	CASSGRGGQGGKNQPQHF	TGTGCCAGCAGTGGCCGGGGGGGTCAAGGTGGCAAGAACCAGCCCCAGCATTTT
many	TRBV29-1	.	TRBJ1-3	CSVEVQGNTIYF	TGCAGCGTTGAAGTACAGGGAAACACCATATATTTT
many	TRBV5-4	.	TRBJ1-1	CASSLDRNTEAFF	TGTGCCAGCAGCTTGGATCGGAACACTGAAGCTTTCTTT
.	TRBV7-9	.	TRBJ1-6	CASRETGFNSPLHF	TGTGCCAGCAGGGAGACAGGTTTTAATTCACCCCTCCACTTT
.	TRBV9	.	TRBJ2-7	CASSVGSVTYEQYF	TGTGCCAGCAGCGTAGGAAGCGTTACCTACGAGCAGTACTTC
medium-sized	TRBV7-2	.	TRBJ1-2	CASSLEGRFYGYTF	TGTGCCAGCAGCTTAGAGGGGCGCTTCTATGGCTACACCTTC
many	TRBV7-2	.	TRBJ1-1	CASSYRGHQNTEAFF	TGTGCCAGCAGCTATAGGGGACACCAGAACACTGAAGCTTTCTTT
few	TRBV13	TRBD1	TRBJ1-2	CASSLGSGTGDGYTF	TGTGCCAGCAGCTTAGGATCCGGGACAGGGGACGGCTACACCTTC
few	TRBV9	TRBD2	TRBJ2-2	CASSVRLAVNTGELFF	TGTGCCAGCAGCGTACGACTAGCGGTAAACACCGGGGAGCTGTTTTTT